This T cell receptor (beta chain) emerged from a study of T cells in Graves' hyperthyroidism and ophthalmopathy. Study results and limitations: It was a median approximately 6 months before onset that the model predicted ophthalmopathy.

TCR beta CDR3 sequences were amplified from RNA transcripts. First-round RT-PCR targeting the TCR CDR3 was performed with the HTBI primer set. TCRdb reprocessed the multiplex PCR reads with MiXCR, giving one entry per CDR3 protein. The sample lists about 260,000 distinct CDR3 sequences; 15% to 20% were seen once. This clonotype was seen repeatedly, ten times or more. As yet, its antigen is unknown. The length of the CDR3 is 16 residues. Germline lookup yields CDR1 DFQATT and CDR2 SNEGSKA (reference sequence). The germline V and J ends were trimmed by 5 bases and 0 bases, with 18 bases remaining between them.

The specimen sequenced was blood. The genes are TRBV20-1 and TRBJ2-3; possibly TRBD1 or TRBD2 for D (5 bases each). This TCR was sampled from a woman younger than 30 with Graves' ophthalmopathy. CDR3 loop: CSARLSGTTSTDTQYF. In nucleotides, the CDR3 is TGCAGTGCTCGTCTATCCGGGACGACTAGCACAGATACGCAGTATTTT.